The 5 T cell receptor beta chains below come from one sample, sequenced in a study of T cells in Graves' hyperthyroidism and ophthalmopathy. Researchers amplified the TCR beta CDR3 regions from RNA transcripts. Using the HTBI primer set, a first-round RT-PCR was run on the TCR CDR3. TCRdb reanalysed the multiplex PCR reads using MiXCR and keeps one entry per CDR3 protein. The table shows a few hundred thousand distinct CDR3 sequences, with approximately 17% occurring only once. Source material: blood. These receptors were collected from a man younger than 30 with Graves' ophthalmopathy.

The chain joins TRBV9 to TRBJ1-1; no firm D call. The CDR3 has 12 amino acids. Trimming removed 0 bases at V and 8 bases at J, with 8 bases between. CDR1 and CDR2 from the germline V gene are SGDLS and YYNGEE. The CDR3 protein is CASSVGTEEAFF. The CDR3 DNA reads TGTGCCAGCAGCGTAGGCACAGAGGAAGCTTTCTTT. The variable domain in full, completed from reference TRBV9 and TRBJ1-1, reads DSGVTQTPKHLITATGQRVTLRCSPRSGDLSVYWYQQSLDQGLQFLIQYYNGEERAKGNILERFSAQQFPDLHSELNLSSLELGDSALYFCASSVGTEEAFFGQGTRLTVV.

The rearrangement links TRBV12-3 or TRBV12-4 to TRBJ2-1, with unresolved D. V gave up 1 base and J gave up 8 bases, with 6 bases separating them. This CDR3 region has 12 residues. The CDR3 sequence is CASSLVTYEQFF. For the CDR3, the DNA is TGTGCCAGCAGTTTAGTAACATATGAGCAGTTCTTC.

This clonotype has just a few counts. The V gene is TRBV7-9, the J gene TRBJ1-5; D gene unclear. Trimming removed 1 base at V and 8 bases at J, with 6 bases between. The CDR3 has 12 residues. Germline CDR1 and CDR2: SEHNR and FQNEAQ (reference sequence). The CDR3 DNA reads TGTGCCAGCAGCTTAGGGATGGAGCCCCAGCATTTT. Encoded protein: CASSLGMEPQHF.

V is TRBV7-6 and J is TRBJ1-4; D gene unclear. The CDR3 sequence is 17 residues long. Germline V CDR1 and CDR2: SGHVS, FNYEAQ. The V gene lost 1 base and the J gene lost 3 bases, with 15 bases spanning the gap. For the CDR3, the DNA is TGTGCCAGCAGCTTAGAATCGGCAGGACGGCCTAATGAAAAACTGTTTTTT. This codes for CASSLESAGRPNEKLFF. The variable domain in full, with the rest retrieved from reference TRBV7-6 and TRBJ1-4, is GAGVSQSPRYKVTKRGQDVALRCDPISGHVSLYWYRQALGQGPEFLTYFNYEAQQDKSGLPNDRFSAERPEGSISTLTIQRTEQRDSAMYRCASSLESAGRPNEKLFFGSGTQLSVL.

In its sample, this clonotype was seen a few times. V and J are TRBV7-9 and TRBJ2-3; the D gene is possibly TRBD1 (6 bases). The CDR3 has 13 amino acids. V lost 2 bases to trimming and J lost 6 bases, with 9 bases between them. Germline CDR1 and CDR2: SEHNR and FQNEAQ (reference sequence). The DNA of the CDR3 is TGTGCCAGCAGCTTAACAGGGTATGATACGCAGTATTTT. Its protein product is CASSLTGYDTQYF. The variable domain in full, completed from reference TRBV7-9 and TRBJ2-3, reads DTGVSQNPRHKITKRGQNVTFRCDPISEHNRLYWYRQTLGQGPEFLTYFQNEAQLEKSRLLSDRFSAERPKGSFSTLEIQRTEQGDSAMYLCASSLTGYDTQYFGPGTRLTVL.